A selection of T cell receptor beta chains follows, all from one sample in a study of CD8 T cells in ankylosing spondylitis. TCRdb re-derived calls from the 5' RACE reads in MiXCR, one entry per CDR3 protein. The sample yields 300,000 to 400,000 distinct CDR3 sequences, 20% to 25% seen once. The sequenced sample consisted of blood, either unsorted or a sorted T cell fraction (not recorded which). These TCRs come from a male donor with ankylosing spondylitis. Both conserved end residues are part of each CDR3. Each record gives: J gene, V gene, clone size, D gene, CDR3 DNA, CDR3 protein. A D gene is named only where the DNA matches it firmly. Only some rows state a clone size, as once, few, many or a class for expanded clones.

>TRBJ2-7|TRBV5-5|.|.
TGTGCCAGCAGCTTTGCACCATCCTACGAGCAGTACTTC
CASSFAPSYEQYF
>TRBJ2-1|TRBV2|.|TRBD2
TGTGCCAGCACTGTTGGACTAGCGGGAGCCTTCGGGGAGTTCTTC
CASTVGLAGAFGEFF
>TRBJ1-4|TRBV20-1|once|.
TGCAGTGCTAGCCGGGCAGGGTGGACTGAAAAACTGTTTTTT
CSASRAGWTEKLFF
>TRBJ2-3|TRBV12-5|few|.
TGTGCGGAGAAGCGGTGCGTGGCAGATACGCAGTATTTT
CAEKRCVADTQYF
>TRBJ1-2|TRBV20-1|.|TRBD1
TGCAGTGCGGGGGACAGGGACAGCTATGGCTACACCTTC
CSAGDRDSYGYTF
>TRBJ2-1|TRBV2|once|.
TGTGCCAGCCAGGGCAGGCGTGCCTACAATGAGCAGTTCTTC
CASQGRRAYNEQFF
>TRBJ2-1|TRBV9|few|.
TGTGCCAGCAGCGGGAGAGGGGGACAAAACTACAATGAGCAGTTCTTC
CASSGRGGQNYNEQFF
>TRBJ1-1|TRBV12-3/TRBV12-4|few|TRBD1
TGTGCCAGCAGTCGAACGGGACAGGGGCCCAAAGCTTTCTTT
CASSRTGQGPKAFF
>TRBJ2-7|TRBV20-1|.|.
TGCAGTGCAAACAAAGACACCCCGGGCGAGCAGTACTTC
CSANKDTPGEQYF
>TRBJ1-4|TRBV20-1|.|.
TGCAGTGCGGAAAGGGTATCTTTGGAAAAACTGTTTTTT
CSAERVSLEKLFF
>TRBJ1-6|TRBV7-8|few|.
TGTGCCAGCAGCTTATACAGTTTTAATTCACCCCTCCACTTT
CASSLYSFNSPLHF
>TRBJ1-2|TRBV24-1|many|TRBD1
TGTGCCACCAGTGATACGGACAGGGGGCAGGATGGCTACACCTTC
CATSDTDRGQDGYTF
>TRBJ2-3|TRBV12-3/TRBV12-4|.|.
TGTGCCAGCCCTCCGGGCGGGAACCCCACAGATACGCAGTATTTT
CASPPGGNPTDTQYF
>TRBJ1-1|TRBV6-1|.|.
TGTGCCAGCAGCCTCGGACAGACCATGAACACTGAAGCTTTCTTT
CASSLGQTMNTEAFF
>TRBJ2-7|TRBV2|once|.
TGTGCCAGCAGGGGGCAGCTCTACGAGCAGTACTTC
CASRGQLYEQYF
>TRBJ2-7|TRBV20-1|few|.
TGCAGTGGGGCGGGAACTTACTACGAGCAGTACTTC
CSGAGTYYEQYF
>TRBJ2-4|TRBV12-3/TRBV12-4|.|.
TGTGCCAGCAGTTCCCATCAATCCTTTAACATTCAGTACTTC
CASSSHQSFNIQYF
>TRBJ2-1|TRBV10-1|.|TRBD2
TGCGCCAGCAGTGAGTCCCTAGCGGCTACTTACAATGAGCAGTTCTTC
CASSESLAATYNEQFF
>TRBJ2-4|TRBV9|.|TRBD2
TGTGCCAGCAGCGTACTAGCGGGAGGAGGCAAAAACATTCAGTACTTC
CASSVLAGGGKNIQYF
>TRBJ2-2|TRBV19|.|.
TGTGCCAGTACCCAGAACACTATCGGGGAGCTGTTTTTT
CASTQNTIGELFF
>TRBJ2-1|TRBV6-4|few|.
TGTGCCAGCAAAGGGACCCGTGGCTACAATGAGCAGTTCTTC
CASKGTRGYNEQFF
>TRBJ1-4|TRBV25-1|.|TRBD1
TGTGCCAGCAGTGTTAGGGGGCGCGAAAAACTGTTTTTT
CASSVRGREKLFF
>TRBJ2-3|TRBV10-3|many|.
TGTGCCGGGTCAATAGCGGTTCTAGATACGCAGTATTTT
CAGSIAVLDTQYF
>TRBJ2-5|TRBV20-1|.|TRBD2
TGCAGTGCTAGATTTCCCCGAGCGGGAGGGGGAGAGACCCAGTACTTC
CSARFPRAGGGETQYF
>TRBJ2-1|TRBV7-2|few|.
TGTGCCAGCAGCCTTGATTGGTATGAGCAGTTCTTC
CASSLDWYEQFF
>TRBJ1-2|TRBV5-1|few|.
TGCGCCAGCAGCCCTATCGGGGTCCCTAACTATGGCTACACCTTC
CASSPIGVPNYGYTF
>TRBJ2-7|TRBV5-1|many|.
TGCGCCAGCAGCTTGCCAGGGGCCTCTTCTTTCTCCTACGAGCAGTACTTC
CASSLPGASSFSYEQYF
>TRBJ1-2|TRBV18|once|.
TGTGCCAGCTCACCCCGCAGCCTGGGTGGCTATGGCTACACCTTC
CASSPRSLGGYGYTF